These 26 T cell receptor beta chains were sequenced from one sample in a study of T-cell reconstitution after alpha-beta-depleted transplantation in children (dated by TCRdb to 2016 to 2017). The label giving this sample's treatment or condition can be read as: allogeneic hematopoietic cell transplantation with graft depleted of TCRalphabeta T cells and CD19 B cells. Libraries were built with PCR. TCRdb lists the instrument as Illumina HiSeq 2500. TCR libraries were prepared with molecular barcoding, using unique molecular identifiers to normalize TCRbeta repertoire quantification. In-frame beta chains were kept once TCRdb had trimmed the public reads at Q25 with fastp and called clones with MiXCR. One record per CDR3 amino acid sequence lists the most common genes and DNA. The sample table holds approximately 800,000 distinct CDR3 sequences, of which around 17% were seen once. The ten largest make up around 5.3% of the sample.

The sample consisted of PBMCs, mostly from graft donor cells, taken 360 days after TCRalphabeta/CD19-depleted stem cell transplant. These receptors were taken from a male patient younger than 18 who had a stem cell transplant for acute lymphoblastic leukemia, so the T cells may come from the graft donor.

The table lists this clonotype with many counts. The chain couples TRBV5-6 to TRBJ2-7, with D perhaps TRBD1 or TRBD2 (5 bases each). CDR1 SGHDT and CDR2 YYEEEE come from the germline V gene. V was cut by 4 bases and J by 0 bases, with 11 bases left in between. This CDR3 comprises 14 residues. The CDR3 DNA reads as TGTGCCAGCAGCCTGAACGGGGCCTCCTACGAGCAGTACTTC. The encoded protein is CASSLNGASYEQYF.

This clonotype was seen a handful of times. The rearrangement joins TRBV12-3 or TRBV12-4 to TRBJ1-6; D possibly corresponds to TRBD1 (6 bases). With 1 base removed from V and 11 bases from J, the gap between germline ends came to 12 bases. This CDR3 is 14 amino acids long. CDR3 nucleotides: TGTGCCAGCAGTTTAGGCGGGGGGGGGCCACCCCTCCACTTT. Its translation: CASSLGGGGPPLHF.

In its sample, this clonotype was seen a few times. The rearrangement uses TRBV5-6 and TRBJ2-3, with D tentatively TRBD1 (6 bases). Germline V CDR1 and CDR2: SGHDT, YYEEEE. V lost 1 base, J lost 2 bases, and 11 bases lay in between. This CDR3 comprises 15 residues. The CDR3 sequence: CASSLTGWDTDTQYF. The CDR3 nucleotides are TGTGCCAGCAGCTTGACAGGGTGGGACACAGATACGCAGTATTTT.

This clonotype occurred a few times. The J gene is TRBJ2-7, the V gene TRBV4-2, with 13 bases aligning to TRBD2. The CDR3 has 16 residues. Germline CDR1 LGHNA, CDR2 YNFKEQ. V gave up 4 bases and J gave up 0 bases; unmatched junction bases: 3. As DNA, the CDR3 is TGTGCCAGCAGCCCACTAGCGGGAGGGATCTCCTACGAGCAGTACTTC. Its translation is CASSPLAGGISYEQYF.

The V and J genes are TRBV9 and TRBJ2-1; D not resolved. Trimming removed 4 bases at V and 0 bases at J, with 11 bases between. The germline V gene encodes CDR1 SGDLS and CDR2 YYNGEE. The CDR3 totals 15 residues. This CDR3 is CASSPLWGSYNEQFF. CDR3 in DNA: TGTGCCAGCAGCCCCCTTTGGGGCTCCTACAATGAGCAGTTCTTC.

This clonotype came up many times. V usage is TRBV12-3 or TRBV12-4 and J usage is TRBJ2-5; D may correspond to TRBD1 or TRBD2 (5 bases each). This CDR3 contains 15 residues. Trimming removed 3 bases at V and 5 bases at J, with 16 bases between. The chain's CDR3 is CASSFPGPYRETQYF. The CDR3 DNA follows: TGTGCCAGCAGTTTCCCGGGACCTTATAGGGAGACCCAGTACTTC.

The rearrangement joins TRBV25-1 to TRBJ2-7, with unresolved D. Germline assignment: CDR1 MGHDK and CDR2 SYGVNS. The V end lost 3 bases, the J end lost 2 bases, and 11 bases lay between the germline ends. CDR3 length equals 14 residues. The DNA for the CDR3 is TGTGCCAGCAGTGAGCTAGGGCGTACCTACGAGCAGTACTTC. This encodes CASSELGRTYEQYF.

The table lists this clonotype with a few counts. Compared with germline, one end of the junction differs, possibly owing to a read error. The chain uses TRBV15 and TRBJ1-1, with 8 bases identical to TRBD1. CDR1 is LNHNV and CDR2 is YYDKDF in the germline V gene (reference sequence). The CDR3 is 12 amino acids. CDR3 sequence reads: CATSRGTGLSLF. The DNA for the CDR3 is TGTGCCACCAGTCGAGGGACAGGCTTGTCCCTTTTT.

This clonotype occurred many times. This chain uses TRBV28 with TRBJ2-2; D is possibly TRBD2 (6 bases). Germline V gives CDR1 MDHEN, CDR2 SYDVKM. The CDR3 has 13 residues. Trimming cost V 4 bases and J 13 bases, with 16 bases left between them. CDR3 sequence: CASSSGTREGLFF. The DNA for the CDR3 is TGTGCCAGCAGTTCCGGGACTCGGGAAGGGCTGTTTTTT.

This clonotype was observed a few times. The chain uses TRBV5-1 and TRBJ2-1, with 10 bases aligning to TRBD2. Trimming took 4 bases from V and 0 from J; bases not matched to a gene: 7. The germline V gene has CDR1 SGHRS and CDR2 YFSETQ. The length of the CDR3 is 17 residues. In nucleotides, the CDR3 is TGCGCCAGCAGCCACGGACTAGCGGTGAGCTCCTACAATGAGCAGTTCTTC. Protein product: CASSHGLAVSSYNEQFF.

This clonotype was counted a few times. V is TRBV15 and J is TRBJ2-7; 9 nucleotides agree with TRBD2. The V gene end was trimmed by 0 bases and the J gene end by 1 base; junction bases not matched to a gene: 4. The CDR3 extends over 16 amino acids. CDR1 is LNHNV and CDR2 is YYDKDF in the germline V gene (reference sequence). CDR3 residues: CATSRDHSGSSYEQYF. The DNA of the CDR3 is TGTGCCACCAGCAGAGATCATAGCGGGAGTTCCTACGAGCAGTACTTC.

This clonotype was counted ten times or more. The genes are TRBV5-1 and TRBJ2-7; 10 bases agree with TRBD1. This CDR3 contains 15 residues. Germline V lookup: CDR1 SGHRS, CDR2 YFSETQ. After removal of 4 bases from V and 5 bases from J, the junction contained 9 bases not matched to a gene. CDR3 nucleotides: TGCGCCAGCAGCGCAGGACTGACAGGGGGCGACGAGCAGTACTTC. It is translated as CASSAGLTGGDEQYF. Together with reference TRBV5-1 and TRBJ2-7, the CDR3 gives the full variable domain: KAGVTQTPRYLIKTRGQQVTLSCSPISGHRSVSWYQQTPGQGLQFLFEYFSETQRNKGNFPGRFSGRQFSNSRSEMNVSTLELGDSALYLCASSAGLTGGDEQYFGPGTRLTVT.

This clonotype showed up just a few times. The chain links TRBV15 to TRBJ2-7, with D hard to call. This CDR3 is 15 amino acids long. The V gene lost 0 bases and the J gene lost 4 bases, with 13 bases spanning the gap. Germline V gives CDR1 LNHNV, CDR2 YYDKDF (reference sequence). CDR3 DNA sequence: TGTGCCACCAGCAGAGATGGGCAGGCGAGATACGAGCAGTACTTC. Translation: CATSRDGQARYEQYF.

The chain carries TRBV15 and TRBJ2-7, with D maybe TRBD1 (5 bases). From germline, CDR1 is LNHNV and CDR2 YYDKDF (reference sequence). The CDR3 contains 14 residues. V lost 5 bases and J lost 2, with 13 bases in between. This CDR3 reads CATSWGPIPYEQYF. CDR3 bases: TGTGCCACCAGCTGGGGCCCCATCCCCTACGAGCAGTACTTC.

The chain employs TRBV5-5 and TRBJ2-2, with 11 bases matching TRBD2. V shed 1 base and J 6 bases; nucleotides not matched to a gene: 8. Germline V gene lookup returns CDR1 SGHKS and CDR2 YYEKEE (reference sequence). The CDR3 covers 17 residues. For the CDR3, the DNA is TGTGCCAGCAGCTTGTTACTAGCGGGAGTATTTCCCGGGGAGCTGTTTTTT. Translated: CASSLLLAGVFPGELFF.

The DNA for the CDR3 is TGCAGTGCTAGATATCAAAATCAGCCCCAGCATTTT. Its translation: CSARYQNQPQHF. The gene calls are TRBV20-1 and TRBJ1-5; D gene unclear. From germline, CDR1 is DFQATT and CDR2 SNEGSKA (reference sequence). The CDR3 covers 12 residues. Trimming left V 2 bases short and J 4 bases short, with 6 bases between.

This sequence joins TRBV7-9 and TRBJ1-1; weak D call: TRBD1 (5 bases). Trimming took 1 base from V and 3 from J, leaving 9 bases between them. Germline V gene data show CDR1 as SEHNR and CDR2 as FQNEAQ (reference sequence). This CDR3 region has 14 residues. The CDR3 sequence is CASSLGGRYTEAFF. DNA of the CDR3: TGTGCCAGCAGCTTAGGGGGCAGGTACACTGAAGCTTTCTTT.

V is TRBV18 and J is TRBJ2-1; weak D call: TRBD1 (5 bases). V gave up 3 bases and J gave up 4 bases, with 13 bases separating them. This CDR3 is built from 15 residues. The germline gives CDR1 KGHSH, CDR2 LQKENI. The CDR3 DNA reads as TGTGCCAGCTCACCGGGGCTTCCAAGTTACAATGAGCAGTTCTTC. The encoded protein is CASSPGLPSYNEQFF.

This clonotype was counted many times. The chain employs TRBV5-1 and TRBJ1-5, with no clear D. CDR1 and CDR2 from the germline V gene are SGHRS and YFSETQ. Trimming stripped 1 base from V and 4 bases from J, with 6 bases between. CDR3 length: 13 amino acids. In nucleotides, the CDR3 is TGCGCCAGCAGCTTGACTCCTAATCAGCCCCAGCATTTT. This codes for CASSLTPNQPQHF.

This chain uses TRBV6-5 with TRBJ1-2; 9 bases are shared with TRBD1. Germline trimming cut 4 bases from V and 8 bases from J; bases unmatched to any gene: 11. CDR1 and CDR2 from the germline V gene are MNHEY and SVGAGI. This CDR3 region has 15 residues. The CDR3 DNA follows: TGTGCCAGCAGTTGGGACAGGGCTGAAACTCGAGGCTACACCTTC. This sequence encodes CASSWDRAETRGYTF.

The chain carries TRBV7-9 and TRBJ1-1; D remains ambiguous. The length of the CDR3 is 13 residues. V was cut by 3 bases and J by 8 bases, with 13 bases left in between. Germline values: CDR1 SEHNR, CDR2 FQNEAQ (reference sequence). The CDR3 loop is CASSFAGPPEAFF. The CDR3 DNA reads TGTGCCAGCAGCTTCGCAGGACCTCCCGAAGCTTTCTTT. The whole variable domain, filled in from reference TRBV7-9 and TRBJ1-1, reads DTGVSQNPRHKITKRGQNVTFRCDPISEHNRLYWYRQTLGQGPEFLTYFQNEAQLEKSRLLSDRFSAERPKGSFSTLEIQRTEQGDSAMYLCASSFAGPPEAFFGQGTRLTVV.

This clonotype was recorded a few times. V and J are TRBV27 and TRBJ2-7, with D perhaps given as TRBD1 or TRBD2 (5 bases each). Germline V gene lookup returns CDR1 MNHEY and CDR2 SMNVEV (reference sequence). The CDR3 is made up of 19 amino acids. Trimming took 1 base from V and 3 from J, leaving 25 bases between them. The CDR3 spells CASSLFGNPRDLLLYEQYF. CDR3 nucleotide sequence: TGTGCCAGCAGTTTATTCGGCAACCCCCGGGACCTACTTCTCTACGAGCAGTACTTC.

This clonotype has a handful of counts. The rearrangement joins TRBV7-6 to TRBJ2-1; D may be TRBD2 (6 bases). Germline CDR1 reads SGHVS; CDR2 reads FNYEAQ. Trimming shortened V by 3 bases and J by 9 bases, and 18 bases separated the two germline ends. The CDR3 runs to 15 residues. This CDR3 is CASSFRPAGSSEQFF. The CDR3 DNA reads TGTGCCAGCAGCTTTCGCCCTGCGGGAAGTTCTGAGCAGTTCTTC.

The gene calls are TRBV14 and TRBJ2-7; maybe TRBD2 (6 bases). Germline CDR1 reads SGHDN; CDR2 reads FVKESK. The V gene lost 4 bases and the J gene lost 3 bases, with 19 bases spanning the gap. CDR3 length: 16 amino acids. CDR3: CASSPMGGYGLYEQYF. CDR3 sequence (DNA): TGTGCCAGCAGCCCGATGGGAGGTTATGGCCTCTACGAGCAGTACTTC. Filled out from reference TRBV14 and TRBJ2-7, the complete variable domain reads EAGVTQFPSHSVIEKGQTVTLRCDPISGHDNLYWYRRVMGKEIKFLLHFVKESKQDESGMPNNRFLAERTGGTYSTLKVQPAELEDSGVYFCASSPMGGYGLYEQYFGPGTRLTVT.

This clonotype was observed a few times. This chain links TRBV10-2 with TRBJ2-1; possible D gene TRBD2, 5 bases. Trimming pared 6 bases from V and 0 bases from J, leaving 12 bases between. The CDR3 length is 15 residues. Germline V lookup: CDR1 WSHSY, CDR2 SAAADI. CDR3 sequence reads: CASRRAPSSYNEQFF. CDR3 DNA sequence: TGCGCCAGCAGGAGGGCCCCTAGCTCCTACAATGAGCAGTTCTTC.

The V gene is TRBV18, the J gene TRBJ2-3; TRBD2 matches at 13 bases. Per the germline V gene, CDR1 is KGHSH and CDR2 is LQKENI. The CDR3 covers 18 residues. V dropped 3 bases and J dropped 2; count of bases not matched to a gene: 8. Here the CDR3 reads CASSPPGLAGKFTDTQYF. The CDR3 nucleotides read TGTGCCAGCTCACCTCCGGGACTAGCGGGAAAGTTCACAGATACGCAGTATTTT.